A selection of T cell receptor beta chains follows, all from one sample in a study of T cell responses to AZD1222 COVID-19 vaccine. Profiling relied on immunoSEQ multiplex PCR, and the TCRdb table lists in-frame clones only, not all of them. The sample includes fewer than 85,000 clones, about nine tenths of them seen just once. Sequenced here: peripheral blood, sampled on day 0 of AZD1222 vaccination. The receptors originated from an adult in good health. CDR3s include the opening cysteine and the closing phenylalanine or tryptophan. Fields, in order: CDR3 length, D gene, V gene, J gene, clone size, CDR3 protein, CDR3 DNA. The D gene is left open where the match is weak. Rows give clone size only sometimes, using once, few, many, or a class for an expanded clone.

16,TRBD1,TRBV9,TRBJ1-2,NA,CASSVGTPDRDYGYTF,TGTGCCAGCAGCGTAGGGACTCCGGACAGGGACTATGGCTACACCTTC
14,NA,TRBV6-2/TRBV6-3,TRBJ1-1,NA,CASSLGDMNTEAFF,TGTGCCAGCAGCCTAGGGGATATGAACACTGAAGCTTTCTTT
14,NA,TRBV30,TRBJ1-2,NA,CAWSPVTFNYGYTF,TGTGCCTGGAGCCCGGTTACCTTTAACTATGGCTACACCTTC
13,NA,TRBV6-1,TRBJ1-1,NA,CASIETRGWGAFF,TGTGCCAGCATTGAAACCAGGGGTTGGGGGGCTTTCTTT
17,NA,TRBV11-2,TRBJ1-3,NA,CASSLTRTASSGNTIYF,TGTGCCAGCAGCTTAACAAGGACAGCGAGCTCTGGAAACACCATATATTTT
14,NA,TRBV7-8,TRBJ2-2,NA,CASSPWGTSGELFF,TGTGCCAGCAGCCCCTGGGGTACATCCGGGGAGCTGTTTTTT
13,NA,TRBV7-3,TRBJ2-3,NA,CASSLGLADTQYF,TGTGCCAGCAGCTTAGGCCTCGCAGATACGCAGTATTTT
16,NA,TRBV21-1,TRBJ1-1,NA,CATNAGTSCMNTEAFF,TGTGCCACCAACGCCGGGACGAGCTGCATGAACACTGAAGCTTTCTTT
15,TRBD1,TRBV7-3,TRBJ1-2,NA,CASSPRDSLAYGYTF,TGTGCCAGCAGCCCCCGGGACAGTCTTGCCTATGGCTACACCTTC
11,NA,TRBV29-1,TRBJ1-4,NA,CSVQQIEKLFF,TGCAGCGTTCAGCAGATTGAAAAACTGTTTTTT
17,TRBD2,TRBV28,TRBJ2-3,NA,CASSIFKTSGARDTQYF,TGTGCCAGCAGCATTTTCAAGACTAGCGGGGCCAGAGATACGCAGTATTTT
14,NA,TRBV6-5,TRBJ2-2,NA,CASSLASNTGELFF,TGTGCCAGCAGTTTAGCCTCGAACACCGGGGAGCTGTTTTTT
16,NA,TRBV3-1/TRBV3-2,TRBJ2-2,NA,CASSQQGGPGTGELFF,TGTGCCAGCAGCCAACAAGGCGGACCAGGCACCGGGGAGCTGTTTTTT
14,NA,TRBV6-5,TRBJ1-6,NA,CASTSPDGDSPLHF,TGTGCCAGCACATCCCCAGATGGCGATTCACCCCTCCACTTT
14,NA,TRBV5-1,TRBJ1-1,NA,CASSSAPAGTEAFF,TGCGCCAGCAGCTCCGCCCCGGCGGGCACTGAAGCTTTCTTT
14,NA,TRBV6-5,TRBJ2-7,NA,CASSRRDTSYEQYF,TGTGCCAGCAGTCGCCGGGACACCTCCTACGAGCAGTACTTC
13,NA,TRBV6-4,TRBJ2-5,NA,CASSQDRGETQYF,TGTGCCAGCAGTCAAGACAGAGGAGAGACCCAGTACTTC
14,NA,TRBV30,TRBJ1-4,NA,CAWSKTGIEGKLFF,TGTGCCTGGAGTAAAACAGGGATTGAGGGAAAACTGTTTTTT
14,NA,TRBV11-3,TRBJ2-2,once,CASSLFVEGGELFF,TGTGCCAGCAGCTTATTTGTGGAAGGCGGGGAGCTGTTTTTT
13,TRBD1,TRBV3-1/TRBV3-2,TRBJ1-3,NA,CASSYSGGRGENF,TGTGCCAGCAGCTACAGCGGTGGCAGGGGGGAAAATTTT
15,TRBD1,TRBV10-3,TRBJ1-2,few,CAIRPGTGGDYGYTF,TGTGCCATCAGACCCGGGACAGGGGGTGACTATGGCTACACCTTC
13,NA,TRBV5-1,TRBJ1-1,once,CASSLAVLTEAFF,TGCGCCAGCAGCTTGGCGGTCTTGACTGAAGCTTTCTTT
15,TRBD1,TRBV5-1,TRBJ2-7,NA,CASSLGTGEIDEQYF,TGCGCCAGCAGCTTGGGGACAGGGGAGATCGACGAGCAGTACTTC
16,TRBD2,TRBV19,TRBJ2-1,NA,CASSIGSGSSYNEQFF,TGTGCCAGTAGTATAGGCAGCGGGAGCTCCTACAATGAGCAGTTCTTC
12,NA,TRBV2,TRBJ1-1,NA,CASSYDVSEAFF,TGTGCCAGCAGTTACGATGTATCTGAAGCTTTCTTT
13,NA,TRBV5-4,TRBJ1-2,NA,CASSPHQAYGYTF,TGTGCCAGCAGCCCACACCAGGCCTATGGCTACACCTTC
15,TRBD1,TRBV27,TRBJ1-4,NA,CASSLARGQNEKLFF,TGTGCCAGCAGTTTAGCCAGGGGGCAGAATGAAAAACTGTTTTTT
13,NA,TRBV12-3/TRBV12-4,TRBJ1-1,NA,CASSFQPNTEAFF,TGTGCCAGCAGTTTCCAGCCGAACACTGAAGCTTTCTTT
18,TRBD2,TRBV2,TRBJ2-2,NA,CASRHPGLAGGGTGELFF,TGTGCCAGCAGACACCCGGGACTAGCGGGAGGGGGCACCGGGGAGCTGTTTTTT
14,NA,TRBV11-3,TRBJ2-7,NA,CASSLGRASYEQYF,TGTGCCAGCAGCTTAGGTAGGGCCTCCTACGAGCAGTACTTC
17,TRBD2,TRBV3-1/TRBV3-2,TRBJ2-3,NA,CASSQDAGLLSTDTQYF,TGTGCCAGCAGCCAAGATGCGGGACTACTCAGCACAGATACGCAGTATTTT
14,NA,TRBV30,TRBJ1-6,NA,CAWRGGGWYSPLHF,TGTGCCTGGAGGGGCGGCGGTTGGTATTCACCCCTCCACTTT
14,NA,TRBV7-9,TRBJ1-1,NA,CASSADRVNTEAFF,TGTGCCAGCAGCGCAGACCGGGTGAACACTGAAGCTTTCTTT
14,NA,TRBV6-5,TRBJ1-1,NA,CASINGEMNTEAFF,TGTGCCAGCATAAACGGGGAAATGAACACTGAAGCTTTCTTT
15,TRBD2,TRBV7-9,TRBJ2-1,NA,CASSLTASGYNEQFF,TGTGCCAGCAGCTTAACGGCTAGCGGATACAATGAGCAGTTCTTC
15,TRBD1,TRBV5-1,TRBJ1-5,NA,CASSLSDRDLQPQHF,TGCGCCAGCAGCTTAAGTGACAGGGATCTGCAGCCCCAGCATTTT
13,NA,TRBV24-1,TRBJ1-5,once,CEPGRGRSQPQHF,TGTGAACCGGGTAGGGGAAGGTCACAGCCCCAGCATTTT
15,NA,TRBV7-9,TRBJ1-5,few,CASSRDRVGNQPQHF,TGTGCCAGCAGTCGAGATAGAGTCGGCAATCAGCCCCAGCATTTT
15,NA,TRBV6-5,TRBJ1-1,once,CASRGLDSSGTEAFF,TGTGCCAGCAGGGGCCTGGACAGTTCAGGCACTGAAGCTTTCTTT
13,NA,TRBV6-4,TRBJ1-2,NA,CASRTGNLGAYTF,TGTGCCAGCAGAACCGGGAATCTAGGTGCCTACACCTTC
12,NA,TRBV6-5,TRBJ1-5,NA,CASRGATQPQHF,TGTGCCAGCAGGGGGGCTACTCAGCCCCAGCATTTT
13,TRBD1,TRBV6-5,TRBJ1-2,NA,CASTKQGSDGYTF,TGTGCCAGCACCAAACAGGGGTCGGATGGCTACACCTTC
13,NA,TRBV6-4,TRBJ2-5,NA,CASSRQLQETQYF,TGTGCCAGCAGTAGACAGTTACAAGAGACCCAGTACTTC
15,NA,TRBV5-1,TRBJ2-1,NA,CASSLVGGSYNEQFF,TGCGCCAGCAGCTTGGTTGGTGGGTCCTACAATGAGCAGTTCTTC
14,NA,TRBV6-6,TRBJ2-4,NA,CASTFSEVRDIQYF,TGTGCCAGCACCTTCAGCGAGGTACGGGACATTCAGTACTTC
12,NA,TRBV10-1,TRBJ2-1,NA,CASSEEYNEQFF,TGCGCCAGCAGTGAGGAATACAATGAGCAGTTCTTC
12,NA,TRBV5-8,TRBJ1-1,NA,CASSGRQPEAFF,TGTGCCAGCAGCGGTCGACAGCCTGAAGCTTTCTTT
13,NA,TRBV27,TRBJ2-7,NA,CASSLRGPYEQYF,TGTGCCAGCAGTTTACGGGGGCCCTACGAGCAGTACTTC
15,TRBD2,TRBV7-2,TRBJ2-1,NA,CASSLVSGLDGEQFF,TGTGCCAGCAGCTTAGTTAGCGGGCTCGATGGTGAGCAGTTCTTC
19,NA,TRBV7-9,TRBJ2-2,NA,CASSLPSSSRAGSDGELFF,TGTGCCAGCAGCTTACCCTCGTCATCACGGGCAGGTAGTGACGGGGAGCTGTTTTTT
14,NA,TRBV11-3,TRBJ1-1,NA,CASSLGGMNTEAFF,TGTGCCAGCAGCTTAGGAGGAATGAACACTGAAGCTTTCTTT
14,NA,TRBV5-4,TRBJ1-3,NA,CASSLGGSGNTIYF,TGTGCCAGCAGCTTGGGGGGCTCTGGAAACACCATATATTTT
12,NA,TRBV29-1,TRBJ2-1,NA,CSVGGNYNEQFF,TGCAGCGTCGGGGGAAATTACAATGAGCAGTTCTTC
14,NA,TRBV19,TRBJ1-6,NA,CASTPQFGESPLHF,TGTGCCAGTACCCCCCAATTTGGGGAATCACCCCTCCACTTT
13,NA,TRBV5-6,TRBJ1-1,NA,CASSWDTNTEAFF,TGTGCCAGCAGCTGGGACACGAACACTGAAGCTTTCTTT
19,NA,TRBV5-6,TRBJ2-7,NA,CASMRALASGTADPYEQYF,TGTGCCAGCATGAGAGCCTTGGCTTCCGGGACCGCCGATCCCTACGAGCAGTACTTC
12,TRBD1,TRBV19,TRBJ1-1,NA,CASSPGQLKAFF,TGTGCCAGTAGTCCGGGACAGCTTAAAGCTTTCTTT